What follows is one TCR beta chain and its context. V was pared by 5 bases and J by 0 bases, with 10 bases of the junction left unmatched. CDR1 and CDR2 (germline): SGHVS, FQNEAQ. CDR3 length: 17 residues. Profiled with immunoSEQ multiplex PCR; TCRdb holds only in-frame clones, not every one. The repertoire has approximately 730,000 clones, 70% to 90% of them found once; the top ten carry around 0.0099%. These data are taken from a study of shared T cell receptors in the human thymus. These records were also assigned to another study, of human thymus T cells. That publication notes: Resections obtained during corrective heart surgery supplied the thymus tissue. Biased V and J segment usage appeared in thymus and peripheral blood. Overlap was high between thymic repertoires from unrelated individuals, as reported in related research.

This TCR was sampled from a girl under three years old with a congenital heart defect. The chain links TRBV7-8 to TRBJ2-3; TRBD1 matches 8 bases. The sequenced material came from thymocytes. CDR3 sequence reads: CASSRTGHLSSTDTQYF. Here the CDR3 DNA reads TGTGCCAGCAGCCGGACAGGGCACCTATCTAGCACAGATACGCAGTATTTT.